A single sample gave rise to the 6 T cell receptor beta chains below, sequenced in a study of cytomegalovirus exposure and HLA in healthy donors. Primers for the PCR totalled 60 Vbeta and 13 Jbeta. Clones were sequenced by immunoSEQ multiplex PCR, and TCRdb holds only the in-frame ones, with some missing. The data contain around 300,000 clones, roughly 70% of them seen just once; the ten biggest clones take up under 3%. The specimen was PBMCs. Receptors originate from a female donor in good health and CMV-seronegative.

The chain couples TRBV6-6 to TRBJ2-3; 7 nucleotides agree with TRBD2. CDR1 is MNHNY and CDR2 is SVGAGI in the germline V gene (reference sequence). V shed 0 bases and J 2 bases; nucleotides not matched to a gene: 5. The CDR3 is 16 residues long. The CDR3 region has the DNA TGTGCCAGCAGTTACTCCGCGGGAGACGACACAGATACGCAGTATTTT. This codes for CASSYSAGDDTDTQYF.

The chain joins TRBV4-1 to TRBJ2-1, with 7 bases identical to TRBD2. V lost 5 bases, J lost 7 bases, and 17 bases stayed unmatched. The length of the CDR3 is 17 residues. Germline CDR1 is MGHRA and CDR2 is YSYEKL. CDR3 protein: CASSAIRGMGGENEQFF. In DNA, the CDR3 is TGCGCCAGCAGCGCGATTCGGGGCATGGGGGGGGAGAATGAGCAGTTCTTC.

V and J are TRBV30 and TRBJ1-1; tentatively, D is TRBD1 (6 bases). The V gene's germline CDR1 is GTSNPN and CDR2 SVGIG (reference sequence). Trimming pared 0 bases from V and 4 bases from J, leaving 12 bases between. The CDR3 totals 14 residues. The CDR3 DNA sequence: TGTGCCTGGAGTGTCGGGGGGCCCTTCACTGAAGCTTTCTTT. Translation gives CAWSVGGPFTEAFF.

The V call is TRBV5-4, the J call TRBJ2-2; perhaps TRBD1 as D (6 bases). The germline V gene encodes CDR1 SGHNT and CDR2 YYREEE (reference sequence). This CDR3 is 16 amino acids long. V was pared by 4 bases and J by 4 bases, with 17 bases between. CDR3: CASSPAQTGSTGELFF. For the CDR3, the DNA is TGTGCCAGCAGCCCGGCCCAGACAGGATCCACCGGGGAGCTGTTTTTT.

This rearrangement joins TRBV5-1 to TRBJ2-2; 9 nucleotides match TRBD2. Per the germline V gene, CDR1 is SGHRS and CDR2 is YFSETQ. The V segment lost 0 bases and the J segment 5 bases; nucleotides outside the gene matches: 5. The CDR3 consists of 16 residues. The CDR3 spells CASSLDLSGRTGELFF. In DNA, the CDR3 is TGCGCCAGCAGCTTGGACCTAAGCGGGAGGACCGGGGAGCTGTTTTTT. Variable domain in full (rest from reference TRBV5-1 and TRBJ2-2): KAGVTQTPRYLIKTRGQQVTLSCSPISGHRSVSWYQQTPGQGLQFLFEYFSETQRNKGNFPGRFSGRQFSNSRSEMNVSTLELGDSALYLCASSLDLSGRTGELFFGEGSRLTVL.

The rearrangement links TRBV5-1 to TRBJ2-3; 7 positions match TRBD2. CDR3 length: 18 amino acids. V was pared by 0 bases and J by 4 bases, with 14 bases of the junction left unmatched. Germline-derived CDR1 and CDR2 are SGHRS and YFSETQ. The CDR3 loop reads CASSLERREGQVPDTQYF. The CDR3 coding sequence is TGCGCCAGCAGCTTGGAAAGAAGGGAGGGCCAGGTCCCAGATACGCAGTATTTT.